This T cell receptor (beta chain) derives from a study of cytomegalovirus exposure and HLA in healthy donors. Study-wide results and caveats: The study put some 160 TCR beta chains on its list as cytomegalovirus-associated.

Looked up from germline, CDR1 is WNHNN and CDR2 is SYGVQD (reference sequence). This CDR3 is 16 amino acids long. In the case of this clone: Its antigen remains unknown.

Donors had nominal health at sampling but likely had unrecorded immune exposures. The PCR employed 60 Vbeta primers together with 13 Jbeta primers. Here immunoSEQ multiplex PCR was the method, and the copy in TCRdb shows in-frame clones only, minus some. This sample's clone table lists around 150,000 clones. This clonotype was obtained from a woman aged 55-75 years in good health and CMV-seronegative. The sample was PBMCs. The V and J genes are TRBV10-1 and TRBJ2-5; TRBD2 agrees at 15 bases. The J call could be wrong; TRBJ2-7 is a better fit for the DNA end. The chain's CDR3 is CASSPGLAGGIYEQYF. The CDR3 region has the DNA TGCGCCAGCAGCCCGGGACTAGCGGGAGGTATTTACGAGCAGTACTTC.